A selection of T cell receptor beta chains follows, all from one sample in a study of blood T cells in healthy people across ages. From the 5' RACE reads, TCRdb called clonotypes with MiXCR, one entry per CDR3 protein. Of around 1,000,000 distinct CDR3 sequences in the sample, about 25% were seen once. The same sample was also used in a study of T cells of mothers and their children.

The sample comprised blood. These receptors were taken from a girl aged 2-10 years in good health. Each CDR3 is given with its conserved first and last residue. A D gene is named only where the DNA matches it firmly. The size of a clone is reported for some rows only, either as once, few or many, or as a class for expanded clones.

D gene	CDR3 length	clone size	V gene	J gene	CDR3 DNA	CDR3 protein
TRBD1	14	NA	TRBV29-1	TRBJ1-2	TGCAGCGTGCTGACAGGGGGCTCTGGGTATGGCTACACCTTC	CSVLTGGSGYGYTF
TRBD2	16	few	TRBV5-1	TRBJ2-5	TGCGCCAGCAGCACGCACGCAGCGGGGGGTCCGGAGACCCAGTACTTC	CASSTHAAGGPETQYF
NA	16	NA	TRBV28	TRBJ2-1	TGTGCCAGCAGTTTCCTCCCAGATGGACAGCTCAATGAGCAGTTCTTC	CASSFLPDGQLNEQFF
NA	15	many	TRBV9	TRBJ2-5	TGTGCCAGCAGCGACAGACTAGACCCCCAAGAGACCCAGTACTTC	CASSDRLDPQETQYF
NA	13	NA	TRBV20-1	TRBJ2-1	TGCAGTGCTAGAGGTTCGGGGTACAATGAGCAGTTCTTC	CSARGSGYNEQFF
NA	16	few	TRBV21-1	TRBJ2-7	TGTGCCAGCAGCAAAGATTCCACAGGGAGCTCCTACGAGCAGTACTTC	CASSKDSTGSSYEQYF
TRBD2	16	many	TRBV20-1	TRBJ2-3	TGCAGTGCTAGGTCAATAGCGGGAGGGCTTACAGATACGCAGTATTTT	CSARSIAGGLTDTQYF
NA	21	few	TRBV11-2	TRBJ2-1	TGTGCCAGCAGCTTTTCGAGAGAGGACCCTCTTTGGGGGAGGCACTACAATGAGCAGTTCTTC	CASSFSREDPLWGRHYNEQFF
TRBD2	16	NA	TRBV20-1	TRBJ2-3	TGCAGTGCCGTTCTTAGCGGGGGGCCTAGCACAGATACGCAGTATTTT	CSAVLSGGPSTDTQYF
NA	16	NA	TRBV7-8	TRBJ2-1	TGTGCCAGCAGCCCGTGGGCAGGGGTCTCCTACAATGAGCAGTTCTTC	CASSPWAGVSYNEQFF
TRBD1	14	NA	TRBV20-1	TRBJ2-1	TGCAGTGCTACGGGACAGGGGTCATACAATGAGCAGTTCTTC	CSATGQGSYNEQFF
NA	15	few	TRBV27	TRBJ2-1	TGTGCCAGCAGTCCCGCGGGCGTACTGTACAATGAGCAGTTCTTC	CASSPAGVLYNEQFF
NA	14	NA	TRBV15	TRBJ2-1	TGTGCCACCAGCAAGGACTGGAGGATCGATGAGCAGTTCTTC	CATSKDWRIDEQFF
NA	15	NA	TRBV4-3	TRBJ2-1	TGCGCCAGCAGCCACACCTTGAGCGGCGCGAACGAGCAGTTCTTC	CASSHTLSGANEQFF
NA	14	few	TRBV12-3/TRBV12-4	TRBJ1-2	TGTGCCAGCAGTTTCCGTTGGGGAAACTATGGCTACACCTTC	CASSFRWGNYGYTF
TRBD1	16	NA	TRBV5-1	TRBJ2-2	TGCGCCAGCAGCTTGGTAGGCAGGGGGAGCACCGGGGAGCTGTTTTTT	CASSLVGRGSTGELFF
NA	12	NA	TRBV20-1	TRBJ2-1	TGCAGTGCTTCCCTTCTGACTTATGAGCAGTTCTTC	CSASLLTYEQFF
NA	14	NA	TRBV24-1	TRBJ1-1	TGTGCCACCAGTGGGGGGAGGGGGAACACTGAAGCTTTCTTT	CATSGGRGNTEAFF
TRBD2	15	NA	TRBV27	TRBJ2-3	TGTGCCAGCAGTTCCGGACTAGCACCGGCAGATACGCAGTATTTT	CASSSGLAPADTQYF
NA	15	NA	TRBV7-9	TRBJ1-1	TGTGCCAGCAGCCCACCCAGGGGTATCGGCACTGAAGCTTTCTTT	CASSPPRGIGTEAFF
TRBD1	17	NA	TRBV29-1	TRBJ2-1	TGCAGCGGCCGTGGGGGGAATGGGGACAGGGGAGGGAATGAGCAGTGCTTC	CSGRGGNGDRGGNEQCF
NA	15	many	TRBV5-1	TRBJ2-2	TGCGCCAGCAGCTTGGAAGGAACGAACACCGGGGAGCTGTTTTTT	CASSLEGTNTGELFF
NA	13	NA	TRBV20-1	TRBJ1-1	TGCAGTGCTAGCCTAGGGTGGAACACTGAAGCTTTCTTT	CSASLGWNTEAFF
NA	16	NA	TRBV2	TRBJ2-6	TGTGCCAGCAGCCGAAGACAGAGCTCTGGGGCCAACGTCCTGACTTTC	CASSRRQSSGANVLTF
TRBD1	13	few	TRBV4-2	TRBJ2-1	TGTGCCAGCAGCGTGACAGGGCCCAATGAGCAGTTCTTC	CASSVTGPNEQFF
TRBD2	17	NA	TRBV5-1	TRBJ2-1	TGCGCCAGCAGCTTGACTAGCGGGAGGGCCCATCGAAATGAGCAGTTCTTC	CASSLTSGRAHRNEQFF
NA	10	many	TRBV29-1	TRBJ2-1	TGCAGCGTTGTAAGGGATGAGCAGTTCTTC	CSVVRDEQFF
NA	14	NA	TRBV7-2	TRBJ2-3	TGTGCCAGCGGCTTAGGAACGGCGAGAGATACGCAGTATTTT	CASGLGTARDTQYF
NA	17	NA	TRBV12-3/TRBV12-4	TRBJ1-5	TGTGCCAGCAGTTTTAAAGTGGGGGGCGCGGTGGGACAGCCCCAGCATTTT	CASSFKVGGAVGQPQHF
TRBD2	15	NA	TRBV9	TRBJ2-7	TGTGCCAGCAGCGTACTAGCGGGGGGGCCGGAGGAGCAGTACTTC	CASSVLAGGPEEQYF
NA	15	NA	TRBV10-3	TRBJ2-5	TGTGCCATCAGTGATGAGGGTTCCAGAAGAGAGACCCAGTACTTC	CAISDEGSRRETQYF
NA	15	few	TRBV24-1	TRBJ2-1	TGTGCCACCAGTGACTCCGGAGAGGCCTACAATGAGCAGTTCTTC	CATSDSGEAYNEQFF
NA	13	few	TRBV20-1	TRBJ2-1	TGCAGTGCCTCAGCGATAAACCACAATGAGCAGTTCTTC	CSASAINHNEQFF
NA	12	NA	TRBV29-1	TRBJ2-2	TGCAGCGTTGTCTCAGGGACCGGGGAGCTGTTTTTT	CSVVSGTGELFF
NA	14	few	TRBV20-1	TRBJ2-1	TGCAGTGCCAGATCCAGAGCTTCTTACAATGAGCAGTTCTTC	CSARSRASYNEQFF
NA	14	few	TRBV14	TRBJ2-5	TGTGCCAGCAGCCGAACGGCCATAGGGGAGACCCAGTACTTC	CASSRTAIGETQYF
NA	14	NA	TRBV20-1	TRBJ2-1	TGCAGTGCTAGTCCAGGTTTCTCCTACAATGAGCAGTTCTTC	CSASPGFSYNEQFF